This TCR beta chain was found in a study of immune evolution from preneoplasia to lung adenocarcinoma. In its sample, this clone was seen a few times. The antigen remains undetermined. After removal of 4 bases from V and 7 bases from J, the junction contained 7 bases not matched to a gene. Germline CDR1 GTSNPN, CDR2 SVGIG (reference sequence). The CDR3 is 14 residues long. General study findings and limits: Later-stage lesions seemingly showed higher T cell density and diversity than normal lung. KRAS-mutant nodules had the highest T cell clonality.

Only in-frame clones appear in the TCRdb table, and some are missing; sequencing was by immunoSEQ multiplex PCR. The sample contains around 25,000 clones, just under 75% of which appear only once. Patients had resection in Japan or China between 2014 and 2017. Macro-dissection enriched premalignant or tumor cells before nucleic acid extraction. What was sequenced was FFPE invasive lung adenocarcinoma tissue. V and J are TRBV30 and TRBJ2-1, with TRBD1 matching over 10 bases. The TCR originated in a person in their sixties or seventies with invasive lung adenocarcinoma. Some clones in this sample may be carry-over from other donors' samples. The CDR3 sequence: CAWKGDRGQNEQFF. The CDR3 DNA follows: TGTGCCTGGAAGGGCGACAGGGGGCAAAATGAGCAGTTCTTC.